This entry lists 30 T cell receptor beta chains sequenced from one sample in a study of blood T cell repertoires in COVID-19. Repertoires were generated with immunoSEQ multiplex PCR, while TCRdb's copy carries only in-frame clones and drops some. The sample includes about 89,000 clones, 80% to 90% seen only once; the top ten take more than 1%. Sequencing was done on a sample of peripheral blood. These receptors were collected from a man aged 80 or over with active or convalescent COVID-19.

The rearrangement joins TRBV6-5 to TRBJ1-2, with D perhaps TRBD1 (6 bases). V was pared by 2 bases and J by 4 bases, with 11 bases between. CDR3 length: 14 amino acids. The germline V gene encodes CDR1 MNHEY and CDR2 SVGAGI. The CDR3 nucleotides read TGTGCCAGCAGTTACGGCAGGGGTAGCTATGGCTACACCTTC. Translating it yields CASSYGRGSYGYTF.

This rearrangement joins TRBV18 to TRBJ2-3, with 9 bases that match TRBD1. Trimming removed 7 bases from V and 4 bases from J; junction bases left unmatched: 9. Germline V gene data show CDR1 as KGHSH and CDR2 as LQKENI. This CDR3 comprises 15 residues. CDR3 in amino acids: CASCETGQGPDTQYF. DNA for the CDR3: TGTGCCAGCTGTGAAACGGGACAGGGACCAGATACGCAGTATTTT.

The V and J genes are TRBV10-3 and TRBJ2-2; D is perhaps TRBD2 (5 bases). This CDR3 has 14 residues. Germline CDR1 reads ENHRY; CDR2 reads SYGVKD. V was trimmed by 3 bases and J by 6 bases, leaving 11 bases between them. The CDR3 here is CAISETSFSGELFF. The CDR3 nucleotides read TGTGCCATCAGTGAAACTAGTTTCTCCGGGGAGCTGTTTTTT.

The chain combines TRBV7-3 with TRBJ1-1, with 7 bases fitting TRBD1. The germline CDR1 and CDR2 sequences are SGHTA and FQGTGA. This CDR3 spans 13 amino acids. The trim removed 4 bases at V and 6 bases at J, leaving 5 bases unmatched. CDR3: CASSSRQGSEAFF. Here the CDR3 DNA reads TGTGCCAGCAGCTCCCGACAGGGCTCTGAAGCTTTCTTT.

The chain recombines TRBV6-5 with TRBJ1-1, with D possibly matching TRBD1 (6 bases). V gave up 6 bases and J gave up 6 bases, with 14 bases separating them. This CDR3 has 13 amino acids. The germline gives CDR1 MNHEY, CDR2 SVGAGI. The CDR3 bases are TGTGCCAGCAGCCCCGGGGGGCACGCTGAAGCTTTCTTT. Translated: CASSPGGHAEAFF.

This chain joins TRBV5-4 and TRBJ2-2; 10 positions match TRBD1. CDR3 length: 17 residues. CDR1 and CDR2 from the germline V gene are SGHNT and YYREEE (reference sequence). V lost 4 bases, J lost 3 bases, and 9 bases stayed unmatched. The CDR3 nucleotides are TGTGCCAGCAGCCGGGGAGACAGGGGGCCGTACACCGGGGAGCTGTTTTTT. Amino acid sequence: CASSRGDRGPYTGELFF.

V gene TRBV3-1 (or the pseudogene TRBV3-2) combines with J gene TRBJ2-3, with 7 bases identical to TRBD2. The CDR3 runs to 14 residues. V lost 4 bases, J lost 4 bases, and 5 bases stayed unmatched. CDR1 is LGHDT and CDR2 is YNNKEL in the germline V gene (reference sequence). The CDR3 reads CASSLREVADTQYF. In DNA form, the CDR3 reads TGTGCCAGCAGCCTCCGGGAGGTCGCAGATACGCAGTATTTT.

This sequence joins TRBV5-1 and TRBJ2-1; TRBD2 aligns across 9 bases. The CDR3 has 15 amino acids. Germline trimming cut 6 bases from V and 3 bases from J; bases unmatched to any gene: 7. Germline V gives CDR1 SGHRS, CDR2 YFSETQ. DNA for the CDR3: TGCGCCAGCACCCCGCGGGAGGGTATCTACAATGAGCAGTTCTTC. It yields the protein CASTPREGIYNEQFF.

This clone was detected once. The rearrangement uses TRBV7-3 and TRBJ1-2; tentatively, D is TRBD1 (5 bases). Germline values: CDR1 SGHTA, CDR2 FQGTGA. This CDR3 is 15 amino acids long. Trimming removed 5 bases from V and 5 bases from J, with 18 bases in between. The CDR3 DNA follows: TGTGCCAGCAGCCCCCAGGCAGGGTCGGAATATGGCTACACCTTC. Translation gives CASSPQAGSEYGYTF.

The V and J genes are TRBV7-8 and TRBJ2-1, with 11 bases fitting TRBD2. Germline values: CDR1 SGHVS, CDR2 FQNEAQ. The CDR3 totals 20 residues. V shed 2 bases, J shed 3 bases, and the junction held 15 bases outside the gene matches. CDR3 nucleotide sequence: TGTGCCAGCAGCTTATTCGAGAGGGGGCTAGCGGGAGGAGACTACAATGAGCAGTTCTTC. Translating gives CASSLFERGLAGGDYNEQFF.

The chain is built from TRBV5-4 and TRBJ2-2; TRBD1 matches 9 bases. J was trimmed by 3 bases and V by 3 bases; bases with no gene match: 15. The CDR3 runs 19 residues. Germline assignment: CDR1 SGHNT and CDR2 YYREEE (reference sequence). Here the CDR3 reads CASSWTFTGGWGYTGELFF. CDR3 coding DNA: TGTGCCAGCAGCTGGACCTTTACAGGGGGCTGGGGGTACACCGGGGAGCTGTTTTTT. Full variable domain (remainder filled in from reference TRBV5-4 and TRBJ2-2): ETGVTQSPTHLIKTRGQQVTLRCSSQSGHNTVSWYQQALGQGPQFIFQYYREEENGRGNFPPRFSGLQFPNYSSELNVNALELDDSALYLCASSWTFTGGWGYTGELFFGEGSRLTVL.

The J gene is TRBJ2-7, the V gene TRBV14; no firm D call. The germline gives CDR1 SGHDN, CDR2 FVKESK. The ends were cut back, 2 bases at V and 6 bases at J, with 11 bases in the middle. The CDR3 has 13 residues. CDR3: CASSQFPEAEQYF. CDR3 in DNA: TGTGCCAGCAGCCAATTCCCCGAAGCCGAGCAGTACTTC.

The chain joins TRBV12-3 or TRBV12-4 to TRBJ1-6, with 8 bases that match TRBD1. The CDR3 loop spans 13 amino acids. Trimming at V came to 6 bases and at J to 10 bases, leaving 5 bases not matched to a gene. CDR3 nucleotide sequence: TGTGCCAGCAGCGTGGACAGGGTCTCACCCCTCCACTTT. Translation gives CASSVDRVSPLHF.

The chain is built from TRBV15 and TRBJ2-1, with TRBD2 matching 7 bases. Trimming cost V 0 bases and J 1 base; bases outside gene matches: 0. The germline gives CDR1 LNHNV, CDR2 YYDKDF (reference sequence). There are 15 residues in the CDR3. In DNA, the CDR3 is TGTGCCACCAGCAGAGAGGGGGGGTCCTACAATGAGCAGTTCTTC. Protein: CATSREGGSYNEQFF.

The CDR3 DNA reads TGTGCCAGCAGCTTGGACAGCTCTGGAAACACCATATATTTT. Its protein product is CASSLDSSGNTIYF. V is TRBV5-5 and J is TRBJ1-3, with D unresolved. The CDR3 covers 14 residues. The V and J ends lost 0 bases and 0 bases respectively, with 4 bases between them. Per germline, CDR1 SGHKS and CDR2 YYEKEE (reference sequence).

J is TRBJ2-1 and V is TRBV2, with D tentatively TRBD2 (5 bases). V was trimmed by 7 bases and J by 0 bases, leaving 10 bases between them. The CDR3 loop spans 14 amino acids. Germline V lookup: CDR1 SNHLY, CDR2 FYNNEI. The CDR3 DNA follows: TGTGCCAGCATTCGTAGCGACTCCTACAATGAGCAGTTCTTC. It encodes CASIRSDSYNEQFF.

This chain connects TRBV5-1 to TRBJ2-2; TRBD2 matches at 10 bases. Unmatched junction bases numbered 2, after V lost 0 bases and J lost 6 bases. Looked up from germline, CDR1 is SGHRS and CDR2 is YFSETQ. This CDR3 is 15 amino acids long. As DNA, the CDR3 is TGCGCCAGCAGCTTGGTCCTAGCGGGAGCCGGGGAGCTGTTTTTT. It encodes CASSLVLAGAGELFF. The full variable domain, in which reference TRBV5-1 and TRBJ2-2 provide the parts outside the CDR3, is KAGVTQTPRYLIKTRGQQVTLSCSPISGHRSVSWYQQTPGQGLQFLFEYFSETQRNKGNFPGRFSGRQFSNSRSEMNVSTLELGDSALYLCASSLVLAGAGELFFGEGSRLTVL.

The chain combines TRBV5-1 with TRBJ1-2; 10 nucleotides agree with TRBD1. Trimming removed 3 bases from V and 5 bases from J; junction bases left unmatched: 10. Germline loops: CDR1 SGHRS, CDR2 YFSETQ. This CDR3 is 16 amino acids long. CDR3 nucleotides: TGCGCCAGCAGCTCCTCCTGGGACAGGGGAATATATGGCTACACCTTC. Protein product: CASSSSWDRGIYGYTF.

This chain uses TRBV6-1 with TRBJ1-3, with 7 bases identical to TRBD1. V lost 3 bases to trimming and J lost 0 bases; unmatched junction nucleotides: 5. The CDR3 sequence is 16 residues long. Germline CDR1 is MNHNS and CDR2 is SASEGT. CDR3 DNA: TGTGCCAGCAGTGACGGACAGGTCCGCTCTGGAAACACCATATATTTT. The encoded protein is CASSDGQVRSGNTIYF.

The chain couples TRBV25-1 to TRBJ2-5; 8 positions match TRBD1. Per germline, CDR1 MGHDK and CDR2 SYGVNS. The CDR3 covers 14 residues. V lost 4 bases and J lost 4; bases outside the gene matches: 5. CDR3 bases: TGTGCCAGCAGTGGATTGGACAGGGTAGAGACCCAGTACTTC. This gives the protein CASSGLDRVETQYF. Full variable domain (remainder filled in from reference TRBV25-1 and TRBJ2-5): EADIYQTPRYLVIGTGKKITLECSQTMGHDKMYWYQQDPGMELHLIHYSYGVNSTEKGDLSSESTVSRIRTEHFPLTLESARPSHTSQYLCASSGLDRVETQYFGPGTRLLVL.

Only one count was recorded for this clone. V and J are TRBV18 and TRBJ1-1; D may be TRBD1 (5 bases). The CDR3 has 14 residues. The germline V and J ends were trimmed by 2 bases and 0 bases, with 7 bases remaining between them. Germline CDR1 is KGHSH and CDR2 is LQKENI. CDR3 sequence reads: CASSPTTVNTEAFF. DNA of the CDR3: TGTGCCAGCTCACCAACGACAGTGAACACTGAAGCTTTCTTT.

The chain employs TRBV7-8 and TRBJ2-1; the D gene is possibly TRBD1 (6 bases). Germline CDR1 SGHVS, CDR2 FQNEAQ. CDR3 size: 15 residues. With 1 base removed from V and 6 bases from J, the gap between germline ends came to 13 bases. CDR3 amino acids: CASSLGASGVNEQFF. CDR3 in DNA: TGTGCCAGCAGCTTAGGAGCTTCAGGGGTCAATGAGCAGTTCTTC.

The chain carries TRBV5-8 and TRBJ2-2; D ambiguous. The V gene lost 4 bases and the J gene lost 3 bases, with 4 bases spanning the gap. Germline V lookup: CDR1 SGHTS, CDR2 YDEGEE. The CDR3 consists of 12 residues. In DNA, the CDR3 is TGTGCCAGCAGCCCGTACACCGGGGAGCTGTTTTTT. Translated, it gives CASSPYTGELFF.

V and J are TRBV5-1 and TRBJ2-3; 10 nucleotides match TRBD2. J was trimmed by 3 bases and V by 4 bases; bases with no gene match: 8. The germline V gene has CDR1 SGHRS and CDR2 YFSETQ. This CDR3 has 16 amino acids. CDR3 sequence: CASSPGSSGSTDTQYF. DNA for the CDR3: TGCGCCAGCAGCCCTGGGTCTAGCGGGAGTACAGATACGCAGTATTTT.

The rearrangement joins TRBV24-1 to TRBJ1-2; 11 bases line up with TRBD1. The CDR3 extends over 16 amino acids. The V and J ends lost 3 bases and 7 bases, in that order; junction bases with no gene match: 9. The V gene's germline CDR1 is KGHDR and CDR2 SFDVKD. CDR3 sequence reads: CATSDPGTGGMGGYTF. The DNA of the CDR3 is TGTGCCACCAGTGATCCGGGGACAGGGGGAATGGGTGGCTACACCTTC.

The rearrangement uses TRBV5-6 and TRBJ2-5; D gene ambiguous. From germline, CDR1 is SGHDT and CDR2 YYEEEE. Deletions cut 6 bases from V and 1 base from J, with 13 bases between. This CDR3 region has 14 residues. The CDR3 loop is CASTLRGGQETQYF. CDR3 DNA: TGTGCCAGCACCCTCCGAGGTGGCCAAGAGACCCAGTACTTC. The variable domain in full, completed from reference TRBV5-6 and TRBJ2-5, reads DAGVTQSPTHLIKTRGQQVTLRCSPKSGHDTVSWYQQALGQGPQFIFQYYEEEERQRGNFPDRFSGHQFPNYSSELNVNALLLGDSALYLCASTLRGGQETQYFGPGTRLLVL.

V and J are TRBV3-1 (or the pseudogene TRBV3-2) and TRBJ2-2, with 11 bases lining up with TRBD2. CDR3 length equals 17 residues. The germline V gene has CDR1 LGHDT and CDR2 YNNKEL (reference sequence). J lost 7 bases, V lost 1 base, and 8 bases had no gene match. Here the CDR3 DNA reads TGTGCCAGCAGCCAAGCCTATAGCGGGAGGGCCGTCGGGGAGCTGTTTTTT. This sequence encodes CASSQAYSGRAVGELFF.

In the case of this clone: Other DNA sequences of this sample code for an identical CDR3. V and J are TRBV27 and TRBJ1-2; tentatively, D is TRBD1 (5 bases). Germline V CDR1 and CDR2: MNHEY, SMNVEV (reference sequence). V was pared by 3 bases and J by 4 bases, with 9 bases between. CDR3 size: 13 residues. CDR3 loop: CASSFWGGYGYTF. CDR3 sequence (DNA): TGTGCCAGCAGTTTTTGGGGCGGCTATGGCTACACCTTC.

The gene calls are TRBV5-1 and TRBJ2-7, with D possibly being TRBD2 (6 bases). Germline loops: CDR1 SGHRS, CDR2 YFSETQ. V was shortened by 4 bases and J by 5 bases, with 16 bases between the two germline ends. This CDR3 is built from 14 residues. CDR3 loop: CASSPFGSRDEQYF. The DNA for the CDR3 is TGCGCCAGCAGCCCCTTCGGGAGTAGAGACGAGCAGTACTTC.

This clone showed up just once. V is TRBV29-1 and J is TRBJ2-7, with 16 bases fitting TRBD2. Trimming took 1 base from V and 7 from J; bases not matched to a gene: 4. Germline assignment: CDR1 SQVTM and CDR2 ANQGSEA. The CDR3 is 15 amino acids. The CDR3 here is CSVEVGLAGGMEQYF. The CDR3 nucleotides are TGCAGCGTTGAAGTGGGACTAGCGGGAGGGATGGAGCAGTACTTC.